This T cell receptor (beta chain) came from a study of blood T cell repertoires in COVID-19. Study overall: Specimens from acute and convalescent COVID-19 originated in the United States, Italy and Spain. PBMCs, B-cell-depleted T cells, or T cells were the source of the cDNA or gDNA that made up the material.

The germline gives CDR1 MNHEY, CDR2 SVGAGI. This CDR3 region has 14 residues. J gave up 4 bases and V 1 base, and 3 bases lay outside the gene matches. Authors' analysis steps: Reference gene primers were amplified, and this amplification served to estimate nucleated cell counts. Some clones are missing from TCRdb's copy, which holds only in-frame ones; the method was immunoSEQ multiplex PCR. V and J calls and clone size are those listed in that table; D and trimming were worked out from the DNA. The sample shows 250,000 to 350,000 clones, roughly 90% of them seen only once. The rearrangement uses TRBV6-5 and TRBJ1-1; TRBD1 matches 7 bases. This receptor was obtained from a woman aged 45-65 years with active or convalescent COVID-19. The sequencing input was peripheral blood. The CDR3 is CASSYLAGGTEAFF. CDR3 sequence (DNA): TGTGCCAGCAGTTACTTGGCAGGGGGCACTGAAGCTTTCTTT.